This T cell receptor (beta chain) was recovered during a study of blood T cell repertoires in COVID-19. Overall study context: There were acute and convalescent COVID-19 samples, and they came from the United States, Italy and Spain. The cDNA or gDNA used as material had been derived from T cells, B-cell-depleted T cells, or PBMCs.

V lost 4 bases and J lost 6, with 19 bases in between. The CDR3 extends over 16 amino acids. Germline assignment: CDR1 MNHNY and CDR2 SVGAGI (reference sequence). In the authors' methods: From reference gene primer amplification, estimates of nucleated cell counts were derived. Only in-frame clones appear in the TCRdb table, and some are missing; sequencing was by immunoSEQ multiplex PCR. That table is the source of V, J and clone size, and D and trimming were worked out from the DNA. The sample consists of roughly 66,000 clones, roughly 80% of them appearing once. The V gene is TRBV6-6, the J gene TRBJ1-5; D ambiguous. The source is a man between 60 and 70 years old with acute or convalescent COVID-19. The specimen was peripheral blood. CDR3 coding DNA: TGTGCCAGCAGTTGGAGACCCCGAAGCTTCGTTCAGCCCCAGCATTTT. Amino acid sequence: CASSWRPRSFVQPQHF.